This T cell receptor beta chain was captured by sequencing in a study of blood T cell repertoires in COVID-19 (dated by TCRdb to 2020 to 2021). Background on the whole study: Samples covering the acute and convalescent phases of COVID-19 were provided by collaborators in the United States, Italy and Spain. Sample metadata almost always included a de-identified subject ID, COVID-19 status, age in years and sex. The dataset comprised deeply sampled blood TCRbeta repertoires from subjects exposed to, actively infected with, or recovered from COVID-19. The prospective study material was composed of cDNA or gDNA derived from T cells, B-cell-depleted T cells, or PBMCs. The repertoires were made available in a free public database intended to serve as a resource for research on the immune response to SARS-CoV-2. Samples came from the ongoing ImmuneRACE study (first 160 participants) plus 1,254 subjects from 6 global collaborators. Where available, HLA class I and class II types were obtained from metadata supplied by the sample provider rather than from assay-based typing.

Only a few counts were recorded for this clone. There is no known antigen for this receptor. Per-nucleotide qualities are absent, and no much larger clonotype sits a single base away. Paper-wide results and their limitations: The amount of clinical and demographic metadata varied by source and participant and was provided uncurated.

Whole blood was collected in K2EDTA tubes by collaborating institutions according to the institutions' own protocols. For TCRbeta analysis, collaborators shipped samples as frozen whole blood, isolated PBMCs, or DNA extracted from either of those sample types. The immunoSEQ Assay, a bias-controlled multiplex PCR, was used to amplify TCRbeta CDR3 regions from genomic DNA. In the paper's pipeline: Within the assay, amplification of reference gene primers was used to estimate how many nucleated cells each sample contained. To quantify the absolute abundance of each unique TCRbeta CDR3 rearrangement, sequence reads were collapsed and filtered. Productive Simpson clonality was computed per sample as the square root of Simpson's diversity index over productive rearrangements. Not all clones reach the TCRdb copy of this immuneACCESS table, which keeps in-frame sequences only. Checked studies attribute under half of the gap to unresolved V genes and leave the rest unexplained. For V, J and clone size, that table is used; D and trimming come from the DNA. This sample has over 100,000 clones in its table, and around three quarters of those were observed once. In total, the top ten clones hold about 4% of the sample.

The germline V gene yields SGHVS for CDR1 and FQNEAQ for CDR2. The CDR3, cysteine through phenylalanine, is 15 amino acids long. Here the CDR3 DNA is all that survives: 45 bases in frame from base 1. V drops 6 bases and J drops 2 bases, leaving 14 bases in between. This clonotype was obtained from a woman of 80 years or more with acute or convalescent COVID-19. The chain uses TRBV7-8 and TRBJ1-3, with no confidently assigned D gene. Material for sequencing was peripheral blood. The DNA sequence reads TGTGCCAGCAGTCCCCCCGTCGCGACTGGAAACACCATATATTTT. This gives the protein CASSPPVATGNTIYF.